This passage covers 32 T cell receptor beta chains from one sample sequenced in a study of blood T cell repertoires in COVID-19 (dated by TCRdb to between 2020 and 2021). Libraries were constructed by the immunoSEQ multiplex PCR assay. TCRdb retrieved this table from immuneACCESS and kept in-frame rearrangements only. Not all clones are present; in checked studies, unresolved V genes account for under half, and no reason is known for the remainder. This sample holds approximately 130,000 clones; about 75% were observed only once. Of the sample, around 18% is held by the ten largest clones. Sequenced sample: peripheral blood. These receptors were obtained from a man older than 75 with acute or convalescent COVID-19.

This chain connects TRBV6-6 to TRBJ1-1; TRBD1 agrees at 8 bases. The CDR3 spans 16 residues. V was clipped by 5 bases and J by 1 base; unmatched bases: 9. Germline loops: CDR1 MNHNY, CDR2 SVGAGI (reference sequence). The CDR3 DNA sequence: TGTGCCAGCAGTACAGTAACGGGACAGGAGAACACTGAAGCTTTCTTT. Translated, it gives CASSTVTGQENTEAFF.

This clone was observed a few times. The chain recombines TRBV5-6 with TRBJ1-3, with D tentatively TRBD1 (6 bases). Trimming took 4 bases from V and 1 from J, leaving 15 bases between them. The CDR3 has 16 amino acids. Germline V CDR1 and CDR2: SGHDT, YYEEEE. The CDR3 bases are TGTGCCAGCAGCCAGAGACAGGATCTTTCTGGAAACACCATATATTTT. Its translation is CASSQRQDLSGNTIYF.

The chain is built from TRBV5-1 and TRBJ1-1, with D unclear. CDR3 size: 15 residues. The ends were cut back, 0 bases at V and 6 bases at J, with 15 bases in the middle. Germline values: CDR1 SGHRS, CDR2 YFSETQ. CDR3 coding DNA: TGCGCCAGCAGCTTGGGAGGGAACCTGGGCGCTGAAGCTTTCTTT. Its translation: CASSLGGNLGAEAFF.

The rearrangement joins TRBV10-3 to TRBJ1-6, with D unclear. CDR3 length: 18 residues. V was pared by 0 bases and J by 0 bases, with 12 bases between. Germline CDR1 is ENHRY and CDR2 is SYGVKD. The CDR3 nucleotides are TGTGCCATCAGTGAGTCGAGGAGGCGAAGCTCCTATAATTCACCCCTCCACTTT. Translation: CAISESRRRSSYNSPLHF.

The V gene is TRBV15, the J gene TRBJ1-4; a possible D gene is TRBD1 (6 bases). Germline V CDR1 and CDR2: LNHNV, YYDKDF (reference sequence). The CDR3 consists of 15 residues. The ends were cut back, 0 bases at V and 7 bases at J, with 12 bases in the middle. The CDR3 spells CATSRDGTRFEKLFF. CDR3 bases: TGTGCCACCAGCAGAGACGGGACAAGATTTGAAAAACTGTTTTTT.

The chain employs TRBV12-2 and TRBJ1-1; the DNA was not compared with TRBD1, the D call given in the table. TRBV12-2 constitutes a pseudogene. The CDR3 spans 14 residues. As DNA, the CDR3 is TGTGCAAGTCGCTATGGACAGGCCCTCTCAAGAGCTTTCTTT. This translates into CASRYGQALSRAFF.

This chain connects TRBV5-6 to TRBJ1-2; 9 bases are a match to TRBD1. Germline CDR1 and CDR2: SGHDT and YYEEEE. CDR3 length: 13 amino acids. The V segment lost 2 bases and the J segment 13 bases; nucleotides outside the gene matches: 9. The CDR3: CASSFRDRDSGTF. The CDR3 DNA reads as TGTGCCAGCAGCTTCCGGGACAGGGATTCGGGCACCTTC.

The rearrangement links TRBV19 to TRBJ2-7; 8 bases line up with TRBD2. The V segment lost 1 base and the J segment 5 bases; nucleotides outside the gene matches: 1. The CDR3 runs 13 residues. From germline, CDR1 is LNHDA and CDR2 SQIVND (reference sequence). CDR3 sequence: CASSIAGGHEQYF. DNA of the CDR3: TGTGCCAGTAGTATAGCGGGGGGGCACGAGCAGTACTTC.

The chain couples TRBV6-6 to TRBJ1-5; D is possibly TRBD1 (5 bases). The CDR3 contains 15 residues. Trimming stripped 6 bases from V and 3 bases from J, with 15 bases between. CDR1 and CDR2 (germline): MNHNY, SVGAGI (reference sequence). The CDR3 DNA is TGTGCCAGCAGCCGCAATGGGGCAGTCAATCAGCCCCAGCATTTT. Translating it yields CASSRNGAVNQPQHF.

The rearrangement uses TRBV29-1 and TRBJ2-3, with D maybe TRBD2 (6 bases). The ends were cut back, 3 bases at V and 4 bases at J, with 14 bases in the middle. Germline V gene data show CDR1 as SQVTM and CDR2 as ANQGSEA. This CDR3 comprises 14 residues. Written as DNA, the CDR3 is TGCAGCGTTGAGTTAACTAGCATCGCAGATACGCAGTATTTT. Its translation: CSVELTSIADTQYF.

V usage is TRBV5-6 and J usage is TRBJ1-5; TRBD1 is a possible D gene (6 bases). V lost 4 bases and J 4 bases, leaving 12 bases between the germline ends. The CDR3 is 14 amino acids. Germline V gene sequence: CDR1 SGHDT, CDR2 YYEEEE. CDR3 protein: CASSGGGRNQPQHF. The DNA for the CDR3 is TGTGCCAGCAGCGGGGGGGGCCGGAATCAGCCCCAGCATTTT.

V is TRBV10-3 and J is TRBJ1-2, with 7 bases that match TRBD1. The CDR3 length is 14 residues. J gave up 6 bases and V 1 base, and 5 bases lay outside the gene matches. Germline CDR1 is ENHRY and CDR2 is SYGVKD. CDR3 loop: CAISELQGRDGYTF. In DNA form, the CDR3 reads TGTGCCATCAGTGAGTTACAGGGGAGAGATGGCTACACCTTC.

The rearrangement links TRBV19 to TRBJ1-1; 8 positions agree with TRBD1. The CDR3 spans 14 residues. The germline gives CDR1 LNHDA, CDR2 SQIVND (reference sequence). J was trimmed by 6 bases and V by 5 bases; bases with no gene match: 8. As DNA, the CDR3 is TGTGCCAGTAGTCCCCGACAGGGGAGCGCTGAAGCTTTCTTT. Encoded protein: CASSPRQGSAEAFF.

This clone was found a few times. The chain combines TRBV4-1 with TRBJ1-3, with D possibly TRBD1 on 5 matching bases. This CDR3 is 17 amino acids long. The V and J ends lost 1 base and 0 bases respectively, with 13 bases between them. Germline V gene sequence: CDR1 MGHRA, CDR2 YSYEKL. The CDR3 sequence: CASSQGAGGSSGNTIYF. As DNA, the CDR3 is TGCGCCAGCAGCCAAGGGGCGGGGGGGTCCTCTGGAAACACCATATATTTT.

The chain uses TRBV5-1 and TRBJ2-2, with 7 positions matching TRBD2. Unmatched junction bases numbered 10, after V lost 2 bases and J lost 6 bases. CDR3 length: 16 residues. From germline, CDR1 is SGHRS and CDR2 YFSETQ. The CDR3 nucleotides are TGCGCCAGCAGCTTAGCCCCGGCGGGACTACCCGGGGAGCTGTTTTTT. It codes for CASSLAPAGLPGELFF.

This chain links TRBV18 with TRBJ2-7, with 9 bases that match TRBD1. Germline V lookup: CDR1 KGHSH, CDR2 LQKENI. This CDR3 is 17 amino acids long. The J segment lost 2 bases and the V segment lost 3 bases, leaving 11 bases of the junction unmatched. This CDR3 is CASSPTRSGTGTYEQYF. DNA of the CDR3: TGTGCCAGCTCACCGACCCGATCCGGGACAGGGACCTACGAGCAGTACTTC.

This clone was counted only a few times. The chain employs TRBV18 and TRBJ1-1; TRBD1 aligns across 7 bases. Unmatched junction bases numbered 5, after V lost 3 bases and J lost 4 bases. There are 14 residues in the CDR3. Germline V lookup: CDR1 KGHSH, CDR2 LQKENI. Here the CDR3 reads CASSPQGGVTEAFF. CDR3 sequence (DNA): TGTGCCAGCTCACCCCAAGGGGGCGTCACTGAAGCTTTCTTT.

The CDR3 sequence: CASSLDRGFDYGYTF. In DNA, the CDR3 is TGTGCCAGCAGCTTAGATCGGGGTTTTGACTATGGCTACACCTTC. V is TRBV11-2 and J is TRBJ1-2; D unresolved. Looked up from germline, CDR1 is SGHAT and CDR2 is FQNNGV. CDR3 length: 15 residues. V dropped 0 bases and J dropped 3 bases, with 11 bases sitting between them. The variable domain in full, with the rest retrieved from reference TRBV11-2 and TRBJ1-2, is EAGVAQSPRYKIIEKRQSVAFWCNPISGHATLYWYQQILGQGPKLLIQFQNNGVVDDSQLPKDRFSAERLKGVDSTLKIQPAKLEDSAVYLCASSLDRGFDYGYTFGSGTRLTVV.

For the CDR3, the DNA is TGCGCCAGCAGCATGGAGCGGGGTTGGCAGACCCAGTACTTC. Encoded protein: CASSMERGWQTQYF. V usage is TRBV5-1 and J usage is TRBJ2-5; TRBD2 matches 7 bases. V was clipped by 4 bases and J by 6 bases; unmatched bases: 9. There are 14 residues in the CDR3. Germline V CDR1 and CDR2: SGHRS, YFSETQ.

The chain employs TRBV5-1 and TRBJ1-1; TRBD1 is a possible D gene (6 bases). Germline V gene lookup returns CDR1 SGHRS and CDR2 YFSETQ. The CDR3 is 15 residues long. V was pared by 4 bases and J by 5 bases, with 18 bases between. The CDR3 sequence is CASSHGVGARTEAFF. Written as DNA, the CDR3 is TGCGCCAGCAGCCATGGGGTGGGGGCGAGGACTGAAGCTTTCTTT. Combining the CDR3 with reference TRBV5-1 and TRBJ1-1 gives the whole variable domain KAGVTQTPRYLIKTRGQQVTLSCSPISGHRSVSWYQQTPGQGLQFLFEYFSETQRNKGNFPGRFSGRQFSNSRSEMNVSTLELGDSALYLCASSHGVGARTEAFFGQGTRLTVV.

The chain is built from TRBV5-4 and TRBJ2-5; 14 bases match TRBD2. V lost 3 bases, J lost 2 bases, and 6 bases stayed unmatched. The CDR3 runs to 17 residues. Germline-derived CDR1 and CDR2 are SGHNT and YYREEE (reference sequence). The CDR3, as DNA: TGTGCCAGCAGCTCCCGACTAGCGGGGGGGCCTCAAGAGACCCAGTACTTC. Encoded protein: CASSSRLAGGPQETQYF.

The chain joins TRBV4-2 to TRBJ2-1; 7 positions agree with TRBD1. The germline V gene has CDR1 LGHNA and CDR2 YNFKEQ. V was clipped by 3 bases and J by 0 bases; unmatched bases: 5. The CDR3 extends over 16 amino acids. CDR3 DNA sequence: TGTGCCAGCAGCCAGGACAACAGGGGCTCCTACAATGAGCAGTTCTTC. Protein: CASSQDNRGSYNEQFF.

The CDR3 region has the DNA TGTGCCAGCAGCTTAACATTGATCCGCACTAATGAAAAACTGTTTTTT. It encodes CASSLTLIRTNEKLFF. This chain joins TRBV7-2 and TRBJ1-4, with D hard to call. V gave up 2 bases and J gave up 2 bases, with 12 bases separating them. Germline V gene sequence: CDR1 SGHTA, CDR2 FQGNSA. This CDR3 has 16 residues. The complete variable domain, with remaining parts taken from reference TRBV7-2 and TRBJ1-4, reads GAGVSQSPSNKVTEKGKDVELRCDPISGHTALYWYRQSLGQGLEFLIYFQGNSAPDKSGLPSDRFSAERTGGSVSTLTIQRTQQEDSAVYLCASSLTLIRTNEKLFFGSGTQLSVL.

This clone was detected only a few times. J is TRBJ1-1 and V is TRBV5-1, with D hard to call. V was trimmed by 2 bases and J by 0 bases, leaving 11 bases between them. In germline, CDR1 is SGHRS, CDR2 YFSETQ. The CDR3 extends over 15 amino acids. The CDR3 region has the DNA TGCGCCAGCAGCTTAGGAGCAATCATGAACACTGAAGCTTTCTTT. This encodes CASSLGAIMNTEAFF.

This clone was seen many times. The rearrangement links TRBV3-1 (or the pseudogene TRBV3-2) to TRBJ1-6; maybe TRBD1 (6 bases). This CDR3 comprises 14 residues. The ends were cut back, 4 bases at V and 11 bases at J, with 15 bases in the middle. Germline V lookup: CDR1 LGHDT, CDR2 YNNKEL (reference sequence). The CDR3 bases are TGTGCCAGCAGCCCGTTGATGACAGGCCCACCCCTCCACTTT. This translates into CASSPLMTGPPLHF.

The V and J genes are TRBV24-1 and TRBJ2-1; 10 nucleotides agree with TRBD2. This CDR3 region has 13 residues. After removal of 8 bases from V and 3 bases from J, the junction contained 0 bases not matched to a gene. CDR1 is KGHDR, CDR2 SFDVKD, per germline. The CDR3 is CATTSGGYNEQFF. The CDR3 DNA reads as TGTGCCACCACTAGCGGGGGCTACAATGAGCAGTTCTTC.

With respect to this clone: The sample carries other DNA sequences with the same CDR3. Here the CDR3 DNA reads TGTGCCTGGAGTGGACTAGCGGGGGGGGGCCAAGAGACCCAGTACTTC. It yields the protein CAWSGLAGGGQETQYF. V usage is TRBV30 and J usage is TRBJ2-5; 14 bases fit TRBD2. The trim removed 1 base at V and 1 base at J, leaving 2 bases unmatched. Germline assignment: CDR1 GTSNPN and CDR2 SVGIG (reference sequence). The CDR3 length is 16 residues.

The CDR3 region has the DNA TGTGCCAGATCGGGACAGCTGAACACTGAAGCTTTCTTT. Translated, it gives CARSGQLNTEAFF. This chain uses TRBV2 with TRBJ1-1, with 7 bases identical to TRBD1. CDR3 length: 13 residues. J was trimmed by 0 bases and V by 9 bases; bases with no gene match: 4. Germline V gene lookup returns CDR1 SNHLY and CDR2 FYNNEI.

This clone has just a few counts. This rearrangement joins TRBV29-1 to TRBJ2-3; D is unresolved. Germline lookup yields CDR1 SQVTM and CDR2 ANQGSEA. There are 13 residues in the CDR3. Trimming removed 4 bases at V and 2 bases at J, with 10 bases between. CDR3 nucleotide sequence: TGCAGCGTTGGTTTCTTCCTCACAGATACGCAGTATTTT. This gives the protein CSVGFFLTDTQYF.

This chain uses TRBV11-2 with TRBJ2-7, with D perhaps TRBD1 (6 bases). The CDR3 is made up of 18 amino acids. CDR1 and CDR2 (germline): SGHAT, FQNNGV. With 2 bases removed from V and 2 bases from J, the gap between germline ends came to 22 bases. Here the CDR3 DNA reads TGTGCCAGCAGCTTATCTCTGAAGGGGGTCAGCTTTCCCTACGAGCAGTACTTC. Protein: CASSLSLKGVSFPYEQYF.

J is TRBJ2-7 and V is TRBV6-2 or TRBV6-3, with D maybe TRBD2 (5 bases). This CDR3 comprises 16 residues. Trimming stripped 0 bases from V and 9 bases from J, with 21 bases between. Germline V CDR1 and CDR2: MNHEY, SVGEGT. This CDR3 reads CASSYSSGSVAVGQYF. The DNA for the CDR3 is TGTGCCAGCAGTTACTCTTCGGGGTCAGTAGCTGTCGGGCAGTACTTC.

This chain links TRBV2 with TRBJ1-1; the D gene is possibly TRBD1 (6 bases). Germline V gene data show CDR1 as SNHLY and CDR2 as FYNNEI. The CDR3 has 15 residues. The ends were cut back, 1 base at V and 10 bases at J, with 19 bases in the middle. The CDR3, as DNA: TGTGCCAGCAGTGAAGAGGTACCAGGGGTGTATGGAGCTTTCTTT. This translates into CASSEEVPGVYGAFF.